This TCR beta chain appears in the sequencing data of a study of cytomegalovirus exposure and HLA in healthy donors (dated 2017 in TCRdb). Some background on the complete study: An earlier analysis of approximately 640 of the donors reported 250 to 300 Gb of sequence data and 117 million unique TCR beta sequences from 190 million or so T cells. Around 320 gigabases of sequencing data and approximately 85 million unique TCR sequences were included in an early release covering roughly 600 HLA-typed donors. Among the approximately 430 genotyped donors, roughly 80% belonged to the genetic ancestry cluster associated with self-reported Caucasian donors. The study aimed to test whether signatures of past pathogen exposure could be identified by cataloging public T cell receptors. The T cell repertoires of 666 subjects were profiled by immunosequencing and related to cytomegalovirus serostatus. In addition to the first cohort of around 670 subjects, a separate validation cohort of 130 or so different subjects was used. The study combined high-throughput TCR immunosequencing, statistical association of individual TCRs with disease status, and machine learning to predict cytomegalovirus infection status. In a later analysis, previously published TCR beta repertoires from 666 donors were re-analyzed and high-resolution HLA genotyping was added so that TCR occurrence patterns could be studied. Rather than using new phenotypic data, the later analysis identified candidate immune exposures from TCR beta sequences and from how often those sequences occurred across donors. An earlier analysis of some 500 of the donors used high-throughput TCR beta sequencing to judge whether each TCR beta V gene segment behaved as functional or pseudogenic. Donor age, sex, ethnicity and CMV serostatus were compiled together with the repertoire data. A later genetic analysis used genome-wide SNP genotypes for about 65% of the 666 donors, treating that subset as a discovery cohort. All discovery cohort repertoires had been generated using a single sequencing platform. HLA typing included class I and class II loci at four-digit resolution. Typing coverage differed by locus: A, B, C, DRB1 and DQB1 were typed in roughly 629-630 donors, DQA1 in about 510, DPA1 in some 610, and DPB1 in roughly 470. Four to six DR-DQ haplotypes were handled as single units for association and clustering because linkage in the cohort was strong. Across roughly 420 genotyped donors of the cohort, an average of approximately 240,000 unique TCR beta nucleotide sequences per donor were sequenced, and about a sixth of those sequences were non-productive. General study outcomes and caveats: The cohort was sequenced for TCR beta chains only, and without alpha or paired-chain data the features that could be detected were limited. The presence/absence analyses assumed that sequencing depth was roughly uniform across donors, and that assumption may not be true. At a false discovery rate of 0.05, a later analysis linked 16,951 TCR beta sequences to specific HLA alleles. Three of the identified cytomegalovirus-associated TCR beta chains were confirmed in vitro to be specific for cytomegalovirus antigens. The study listed 150 to 200 TCR beta chains as associated with cytomegalovirus. CMV serostatus was the only immune exposure information available for the cohort. Over 15 rarely observed V segments, including chromosome 9 orphons, were excluded from the earlier analysis of about 600 of the donors because counts were too low. It was suggested by the authors that the approach could potentially be generalized to other disease states and immunological phenotypes. HLA typing was unavailable for some donors at each locus, so association tests used only the typed subset. Most CMV-associated TCR beta chains appeared to be HLA-restricted in a later analysis, and the HLA associations seemed to be driven largely by CMV exposure. Several of the top co-occurrence clusters appeared to be linked to parvovirus B19, influenza, CMV and Epstein-Barr virus, according to a later analysis. A later genetic analysis associated a missense DCLRE1C variant with V-gene and J-gene trimming of TCR beta chains, and an independent cohort replicated the association. In a later genetic analysis, fewer N-insertions in productive TCRs were reported among donors in an Asian-associated ancestry cluster than the roughly 700-donor mean. Compared with equally common non-associated chains, HLA-associated TCR beta chains in a later analysis were more clonally expanded and had lower generation probabilities. In an earlier analysis of over 550 of the donors, most TCR beta V segments were observed in productive rearrangements about 87% or about 30% of the time, broadly matching IMGT annotations. Correlated functional status among segregating V segments might be attributable to linkage disequilibrium, but an unknown experimental factor could not be ruled out. In a later analysis, the rate of TCR association differed among HLA loci, with DRB1 alleles having the most associated TCRs and HLA-C alleles having the fewest. The classifier was reported to diagnose cytomegalovirus status with high specificity and sensitivity in both the original cohort and the validation cohort. While some public TCRs were present in many individuals, most TCR sequences turned up only very rarely across donors. Because the 87-base-pair reads could not distinguish some IMGT-functional V segments, including TRBV6-2 and TRBV6-3, those segments were excluded. Strong co-occurrence of HLA alleles, especially DR and DQ, made assigning TCR associations to individual alleles difficult. A group of highly shared sequence variants was considered likely to be a technical artifact of the sequencing pipeline. A further reported finding was that TCR beta sequences accurately predicted the HLA-A and HLA-B alleles for most subjects in the first cohort.

CDR1 and CDR2 were assigned from the germline V gene (reference sequence) as SEHNR and FQNEAQ. Compared with germline, V lacks 5 bases and J lacks 4 bases; bases without a gene match: 6. From cysteine to phenylalanine, the CDR3 is 15 amino acids long. Kept here is only the CDR3 DNA, which spans 45 bases and is read in frame from base 1. The cohort consisted of 650 to 700 healthy bone marrow donors. All cohort members were sampled while nominally healthy, although unrecorded immune exposures were likely present. The donor was CMV seronegative and belonged to the group of approximately 320 seronegative cohort members. Every donor gave a peripheral blood sample, and the peripheral blood mononuclear cells from that sample were used for TCR beta sequencing. The Qiagen DNeasy Blood Extraction Kit was used to extract genomic DNA from the blood cell samples. Library preparation was by the immunoSEQ multiplex PCR assay. For the multiplex PCR, a mixture combining 60 forward primers for TCR Vbeta segments and 13 reverse primers for TCR Jbeta segments was used. Amplification of the CDR3 region of rearranged TCR beta genes was performed with a multiplex PCR assay on genomic DNA. Amplified TCR beta libraries were sequenced as 87-base-pair reads on the Illumina HiSeq System. As for the authors' bioinformatics: A later analysis counted 75 million to 100 million unique TCR beta chains across the 666 repertoires, and roughly 9.9 million of these chains were shared by at least two donors. To remove PCR and sequencing errors, raw reads were error-corrected and collapsed into unique sequences using a nearest-neighbor algorithm that merged closely related sequences. CDR3 sequences were aligned to IMGT reference sequences to assign V, D and J gene segments. Each retained sequence needed at least a six-nucleotide match to both a V gene segment and a J gene segment. A rearrangement counted as productive if the CDR3 had no stop codons and remained in frame with V and J, and every other rearrangement counted as non-productive. Following IMGT convention, CDR3 was defined as the stretch from the second conserved V-encoded cysteine up to the conserved J-encoded phenylalanine. The earlier analysis of more than 450 of the donors excluded sequences that lacked an unambiguous match to a single V gene segment. An earlier analysis of a few hundred of the donors called V segments functional above 56.7% productive rearrangements and segregating when the between-donor standard deviation exceeded 5%. To diagnose cytomegalovirus status from the catalog of TCR beta chain sequences, a statistical classification framework was built. In a later analysis, TCR nucleotide sequences were compared against IMGT/GENE-DB human TR gene sequences so that V and J genes could be assigned. In a later analysis, CDR3 sequences and most-parsimonious VDJ recombination scenarios were assigned using the TCRdist pipeline. A later analysis defined each TCR beta chain by its CDR3 amino acid sequence plus V-gene family, and excluded reads lacking a unique V-gene family. As a way to deal with suspected cross-contamination and a sequencing artifact, a later analysis dropped approximately 590 nucleotide sequences that were highly shared and had low generation probability. In a later analysis, a clonal expansion index was calculated for each public chain from normalized within-repertoire ranks of inferred template counts. In a later analysis, generation probabilities were computed with a VDJ recombination model fitted to out-of-frame rearrangements, and the resulting probabilities were checked against IGoR. In a later analysis, TCR-TCR, TCR-HLA and TCR-CMV co-occurrence was scored with hypergeometric tests, and a repertoire-size bias correction was applied to TCR pairs. False discovery rates were estimated in a later analysis by permuting HLA or CMV assignments 20 times. In a later analysis, co-occurring TCRs were grouped with DBSCAN, and TCRdist sequence similarity was added when clustering was performed within HLA-allele-positive subsets. Repertoires with fewer than 30,000 or more than 120,000 public chains were left out of co-occurrence clustering, as were a few repertoires with anomalous nucleotide sharing. In its TCRdb copy, this immuneACCESS table keeps in-frame sequences only and misses some clones. Where compared with another copy, unresolved V genes explain less than half of these, and the others have no known cause. V and J calls and clone size follow that table, whereas D and trimming were derived from the DNA. For this sample there are tens of thousands of clones; 74% appear just once. The biggest ten clones account for 6.3% of the sample.

As regards this clone: Its specific antigen is unknown. Per-base qualities were not stored, and no clone one base away is much larger.

This clonotype was obtained from a man aged 30 to 45 in good health and CMV-seronegative. Material for sequencing was PBMCs. The rearrangement combines TRBV7-9 with TRBJ2-2; 8 of the junction bases match TRBD2. The CDR3 here reads CASSAPGTSTGELFF. The nucleotide sequence reads as follows: TGTGCCAGCAGCGCACCCGGGACTAGCACCGGGGAGCTGTTTTTT.